This TCR beta chain was profiled in a study of T cell responses to AZD1222 COVID-19 vaccine. Overall study results and limits: Regions 160-218 and 743-854 dominated among vaccine-associated CD4 TCRs spanning spike. Repertoire samples came only from after the peak T cell response.

As to this clone: The antigen is unknown.

Between the trimmed V and J ends, which lost 0 bases and 6 bases, there was a span of 8 bases. CDR3 length equals 13 residues. Germline V lookup: CDR1 SGHVS, CDR2 FQNEAQ. Profiled with immunoSEQ multiplex PCR; TCRdb holds only in-frame clones, not every one. The top ten hold around 2.9% of the sample, which has roughly 180,000 clones, about 90% seen once. This receptor was obtained from an adult in good health. The sequences come from peripheral blood, collected on day 0 of MenACWY control vaccination. This rearrangement joins TRBV7-8 to TRBJ1-1, with D uncertain. The CDR3 DNA reads as TGTGCCAGCAGCTTAGCGTTTCGGCCTGAAGCTTTCTTT. It yields the protein CASSLAFRPEAFF. The full variable domain, with the rest looked up from reference TRBV7-8 and TRBJ1-1, is GAGVSQSPRYKVAKRGQDVALRCDPISGHVSLFWYQQALGQGPEFLTYFQNEAQLDKSGLPSDRFFAERPEGSVSTLKIQRTQQEDSAVYLCASSLAFRPEAFFGQGTRLTVV.